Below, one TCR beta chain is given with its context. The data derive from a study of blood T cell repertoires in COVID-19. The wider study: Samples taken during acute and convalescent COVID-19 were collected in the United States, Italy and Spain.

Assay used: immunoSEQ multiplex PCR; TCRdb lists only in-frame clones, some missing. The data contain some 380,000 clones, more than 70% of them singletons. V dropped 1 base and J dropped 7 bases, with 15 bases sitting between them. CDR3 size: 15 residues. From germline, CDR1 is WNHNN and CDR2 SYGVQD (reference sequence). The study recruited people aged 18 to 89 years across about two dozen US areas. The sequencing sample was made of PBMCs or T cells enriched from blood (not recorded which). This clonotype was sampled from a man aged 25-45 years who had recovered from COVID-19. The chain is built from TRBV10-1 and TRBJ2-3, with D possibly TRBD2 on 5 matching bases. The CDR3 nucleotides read TGCGCCAGCAGTGAGTTCACAACTAGTAGCAATACGCAGTATTTT. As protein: CASSEFTTSSNTQYF.